Listed below are T cell receptor beta chains from one sample, sequenced in a study of sequential checkpoint blockade in melanoma. Assay used: immunoSEQ multiplex PCR; TCRdb lists only in-frame clones, some missing. The table records more than 9,000 clones, around three quarters of them present only once. The sample was CD8+ T cells sorted from blood (inferred from file names), taken from a patient given nivolumab and ipilimumab in sequence. Receptor source: a human donor with melanoma. Both conserved end residues are part of each CDR3. A D gene is named only where the DNA matches it firmly. Part of the rows lack a size; the others show once, few, many or a class for expanded clones.

15 | TRBJ1-4 | TRBD1 | NA | TRBV9 | TGTGCCAGCAGCGCCTCCGGGACAGTGATTGAAAAACTGTTTTTT | CASSASGTVIEKLFF
15 | TRBJ2-4 | TRBD1 | medium-sized | TRBV13 | TGTGCCAGCAGCTCCGACAGGGCGGAAAGGAACATTCAGTACTTC | CASSSDRAERNIQYF
13 | TRBJ1-1 | NA | once | TRBV30 | TGTGCCTGGAGTGTTGAGGACAGCACTGAAGCTTTCTTT | CAWSVEDSTEAFF
13 | TRBJ2-7 | NA | NA | TRBV10-3 | TGTGCCATCAGTGAGAATCCGGGTTCCGAGCAGTACTTC | CAISENPGSEQYF
15 | TRBJ1-2 | TRBD1 | NA | TRBV9 | TGTGCCAGCAGCGGGGGACAGGCGGACAGCTATGGCTACACCTTC | CASSGGQADSYGYTF
18 | TRBJ2-1 | TRBD2 | NA | TRBV7-9 | TGTGCCAGCGGCACCTCCAACCAACTAGCGGGAGGGCCGAATGAGCAGTTCTTC | CASGTSNQLAGGPNEQFF
18 | TRBJ2-3 | TRBD2 | NA | TRBV19 | TGTGCCAGTAGTATTCGCTCCGCGGGACTAGCGGGATTAGATACGCAGTATTTT | CASSIRSAGLAGLDTQYF
18 | TRBJ2-3 | NA | NA | TRBV30 | TGTGCCTGGAGTGCGCCGGGGTGGAGGGTGAGTTGGACAGATACGCAGTATTTT | CAWSAPGWRVSWTDTQYF
14 | TRBJ2-3 | NA | NA | TRBV7-3 | TGTGCCAGCAGCTTAAGCCTAGAAGCAGATACGCAGTATTTT | CASSLSLEADTQYF
15 | TRBJ2-7 | TRBD2 | NA | TRBV7-2 | TGTGCCAGCAGCTTAGAGGCGGGGGGAACCTACGAGCAGTACTTC | CASSLEAGGTYEQYF
15 | TRBJ2-7 | TRBD1 | few | TRBV9 | TGTGCCAGCAGCGTAGGTGGGACAGGGATGTACGAGCAGTACTTC | CASSVGGTGMYEQYF
15 | TRBJ2-5 | TRBD2 | NA | TRBV5-1 | TGCGCCAGCTCACTAGCGGGAGATACAGGAGAGACCCAGTACTTC | CASSLAGDTGETQYF
13 | TRBJ2-7 | NA | once | TRBV5-1 | TGCGCCAGCAGCTTGGTAGGAGGGTACGAGCAGTACTTC | CASSLVGGYEQYF
16 | TRBJ2-7 | NA | few | TRBV6-5 | TGTGCCAGCAGTTACTCGCGCACAGGGCATTTCTACGAGCAGTACTTC | CASSYSRTGHFYEQYF
13 | TRBJ1-1 | NA | NA | TRBV13 | TGTGCCAGCAGCCCCCTCGCAGGCACTGAAGCTTTCTTT | CASSPLAGTEAFF
15 | TRBJ1-6 | TRBD1 | NA | TRBV11-2 | TGTGCCAGCAGCTTAGTCCGACAGGGGAATTCACCCCTCCACTTT | CASSLVRQGNSPLHF
12 | TRBJ2-7 | NA | NA | TRBV27 | TGTGCCAGCAGTACCACAGGGTACGAGCAGTACTTC | CASSTTGYEQYF
14 | TRBJ2-2 | TRBD1 | NA | TRBV11-2 | TGTGCCAGCAGGTCGACAGGGAATTACGGGGAGCTGTTTTTT | CASRSTGNYGELFF
12 | TRBJ1-1 | NA | NA | TRBV7-9 | TGTGCCAGCAGCGGTGTGATTCTAAGAGCTTTCTTT | CASSGVILRAFF
14 | TRBJ2-2 | NA | NA | TRBV7-9 | TGTGCCAATCGACGGACAGCGAACACCGGGGAGCTGTTTTTT | CANRRTANTGELFF
13 | TRBJ2-7 | NA | NA | TRBV30 | TGTGCCTGGAGTGAAGGGGCATACTACGAGCAGTACTTC | CAWSEGAYYEQYF
17 | TRBJ1-3 | NA | NA | TRBV14 | TGTGCCAGCAGCCAAGATCATTACGAGAGCTCTGGAAACACCATATATTTT | CASSQDHYESSGNTIYF
12 | TRBJ2-2 | NA | NA | TRBV7-9 | TGTGCCAGCAGCCCAGACAGCGGGGAGCTGTTTTTT | CASSPDSGELFF
14 | TRBJ1-2 | NA | NA | TRBV7-8 | TGTGCCAGCAGTCTCAATGAGGTCGGGGAGGGCTACACCTTC | CASSLNEVGEGYTF
15 | TRBJ2-3 | NA | NA | TRBV19 | TGTGCCAGTAGTATGCAGGGTGGAAGCACAGATACGCAGTATTTT | CASSMQGGSTDTQYF
13 | TRBJ2-3 | NA | NA | TRBV25-1 | TGTGCCAGCAGTCTACTAGTGGGGGATACGCAGTATTTT | CASSLLVGDTQYF
14 | TRBJ2-3 | NA | NA | TRBV27 | TGTGCCAGCAGTCCCCCGGCAGGGTCAGATACGCAGTATTTT | CASSPPAGSDTQYF
14 | TRBJ1-5 | NA | NA | TRBV5-6 | TGTGCCAGCAGCCGGGGCCTCGGGGGTCAGCCCCAGCATTTT | CASSRGLGGQPQHF
19 | TRBJ2-3 | TRBD2 | once | TRBV13 | TGTGCCAGCAGCTCCCGTTGGACTAGCGGGGGGTTTATCACAGATACGCAGTATTTT | CASSSRWTSGGFITDTQYF
12 | TRBJ1-1 | NA | NA | TRBV5-6 | TGTGCCAGCTCAATAGGGGAGGCTGAAGCTTTCTTT | CASSIGEAEAFF
15 | TRBJ2-5 | TRBD2 | NA | TRBV9 | TGTGCCAGCAGCGTAGACTCGGGAGGAAAAGAGACCCAGTACTTC | CASSVDSGGKETQYF
16 | TRBJ1-6 | NA | NA | TRBV7-8 | TGTGCCAGCAGCCACCTAAGACGGGATAAGAATTCACCCCTCCACTTT | CASSHLRRDKNSPLHF
13 | TRBJ2-7 | NA | NA | TRBV7-9 | TGTGCCAGCAGCTCAGGGTTATCCTACGAGCAGTACTTC | CASSSGLSYEQYF
10 | TRBJ1-2 | NA | NA | TRBV6-6 | TGTGCCAGCAGCGGTCCTGGCTACACCTTC | CASSGPGYTF
14 | TRBJ1-2 | TRBD1 | NA | TRBV9 | TGTGCCAGCAGCGGGGACAGGGACTACTATGGCTACACCTTC | CASSGDRDYYGYTF
15 | TRBJ2-7 | TRBD2 | NA | TRBV13 | TGTGCCAGCAGCTTAGGACTAGCGGGGCCCTACGAGCAGTACTTC | CASSLGLAGPYEQYF
14 | TRBJ1-1 | NA | NA | TRBV9 | TGTGCCAGCAGGCCAGGCATCATGAACACTGAAGCTTTCTTT | CASRPGIMNTEAFF
14 | TRBJ2-7 | TRBD2 | NA | TRBV5-1 | TGCGCCAGCAGCTTGGCTAGCGGGAGCTACGAGCAGTACTTC | CASSLASGSYEQYF
16 | TRBJ2-6 | TRBD1 | few | TRBV27 | TGTGCCACCTCAAGGGACAGGGGGCCTGGGGCCAACGTCCTGACTTTC | CATSRDRGPGANVLTF
15 | TRBJ2-2 | NA | NA | TRBV2 | TGTGCCAGCAAGGACACAGGGAGGAACACCGGGGAGCTGTTTTTT | CASKDTGRNTGELFF
15 | TRBJ2-1 | TRBD2 | NA | TRBV5-4 | TGTGCCAGCAGCTTGGCGGGGGGGGCCCTCGGGGAGCAGTTCTTC | CASSLAGGALGEQFF
21 | TRBJ2-1 | TRBD2 | once | TRBV6-1 | TGTGCCAGCAGTGAAGGGGGACAGATATGGACTAGCGTCTTCTCCTACAATGAGCAGTTCTTC | CASSEGGQIWTSVFSYNEQFF
15 | TRBJ2-1 | NA | medium-sized | TRBV4-1 | TGCGCCAGCAGCCACATTTCGACAGGTAACAATGAGCAGTTCTTC | CASSHISTGNNEQFF
14 | TRBJ2-7 | TRBD1 | NA | TRBV7-9 | TGTGCCAGCAGCTCGACAGGGAATACCTACGAGCAGTACTTC | CASSSTGNTYEQYF
15 | TRBJ2-7 | NA | NA | TRBV19 | TGTGCCAGTAGTATCCCGACTTCTCTGGGCTACGAGCAGTACTTC | CASSIPTSLGYEQYF
13 | TRBJ2-7 | TRBD2 | NA | TRBV4-1 | TGCGCCAGCAGCCAACTAGCGGGGGGTGAGCAGTACTTC | CASSQLAGGEQYF
11 | TRBJ1-2 | NA | NA | TRBV2 | TGTGCCAGCCCGAACAGCTATGGCTACACCTTC | CASPNSYGYTF
16 | TRBJ1-3 | NA | few | TRBV10-3 | TGTGCCATCAGTGAGTCGCCCTCCGGGGCTGGAAACACCATATATTTT | CAISESPSGAGNTIYF
15 | TRBJ2-7 | NA | NA | TRBV25-1 | TGTGCCAGCAGTGAATATCCCGACAGCACCTACGAGCAGTACTTC | CASSEYPDSTYEQYF
15 | TRBJ1-4 | TRBD1 | NA | TRBV13 | TGTGCCAGCAGCACCAGGGGGCGAGGTAATGAAAAACTGTTTTTT | CASSTRGRGNEKLFF
15 | TRBJ2-1 | TRBD2 | NA | TRBV28 | TGTGCCAGCAATCCGGGACTAGCGGGAGGGGATGAGCAGTTCTTC | CASNPGLAGGDEQFF